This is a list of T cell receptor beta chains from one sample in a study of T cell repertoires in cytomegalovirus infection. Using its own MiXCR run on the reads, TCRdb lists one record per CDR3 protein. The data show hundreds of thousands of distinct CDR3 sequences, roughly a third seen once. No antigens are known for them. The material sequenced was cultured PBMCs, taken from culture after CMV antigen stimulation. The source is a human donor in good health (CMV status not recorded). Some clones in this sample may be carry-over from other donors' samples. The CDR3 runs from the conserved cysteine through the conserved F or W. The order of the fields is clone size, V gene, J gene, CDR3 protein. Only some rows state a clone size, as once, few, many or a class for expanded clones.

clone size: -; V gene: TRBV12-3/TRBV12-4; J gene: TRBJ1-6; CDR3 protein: CASSLDAGALPGPPLHF
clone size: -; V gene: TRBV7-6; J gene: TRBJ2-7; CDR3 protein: CASSSRASYEQYF
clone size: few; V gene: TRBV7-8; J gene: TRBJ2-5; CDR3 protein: CASSLGGGLKETQYF
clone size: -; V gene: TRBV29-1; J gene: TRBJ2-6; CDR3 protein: CSVEVVGGANVLTF
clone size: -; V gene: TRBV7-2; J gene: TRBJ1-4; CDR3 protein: CASSSWGGRGDEKLFF
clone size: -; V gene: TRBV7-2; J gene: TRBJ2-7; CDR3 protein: CASSPHLQTFYEQYF
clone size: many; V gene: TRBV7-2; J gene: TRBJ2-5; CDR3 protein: CASSLRWGGKGAQYF
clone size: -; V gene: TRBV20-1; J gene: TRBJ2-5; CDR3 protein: CSARVSGGRAEIQETQYF
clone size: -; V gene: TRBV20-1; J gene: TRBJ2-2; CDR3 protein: CSARDQLAELFF
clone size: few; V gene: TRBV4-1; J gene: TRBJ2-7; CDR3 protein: CASSPHRGEQYF